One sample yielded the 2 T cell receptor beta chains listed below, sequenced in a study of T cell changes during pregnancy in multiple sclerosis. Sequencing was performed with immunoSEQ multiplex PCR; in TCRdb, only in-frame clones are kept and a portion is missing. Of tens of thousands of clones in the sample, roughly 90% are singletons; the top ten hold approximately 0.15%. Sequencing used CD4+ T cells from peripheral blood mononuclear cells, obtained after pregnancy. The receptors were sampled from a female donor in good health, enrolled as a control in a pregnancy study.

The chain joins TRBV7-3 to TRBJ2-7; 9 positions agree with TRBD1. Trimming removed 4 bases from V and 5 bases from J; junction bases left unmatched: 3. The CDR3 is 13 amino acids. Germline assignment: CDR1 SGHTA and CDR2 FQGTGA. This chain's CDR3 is CASSSGTGNEQYF. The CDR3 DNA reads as TGTGCCAGCAGCTCCGGGACAGGGAACGAGCAGTACTTC.

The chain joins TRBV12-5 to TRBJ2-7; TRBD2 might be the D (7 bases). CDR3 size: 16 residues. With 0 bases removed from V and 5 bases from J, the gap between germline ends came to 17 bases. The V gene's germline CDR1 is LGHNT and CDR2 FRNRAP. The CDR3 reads CASGLVLLGGLHEQYF. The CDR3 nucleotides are TGTGCTAGTGGTTTGGTATTATTGGGGGGGCTCCACGAGCAGTACTTC.